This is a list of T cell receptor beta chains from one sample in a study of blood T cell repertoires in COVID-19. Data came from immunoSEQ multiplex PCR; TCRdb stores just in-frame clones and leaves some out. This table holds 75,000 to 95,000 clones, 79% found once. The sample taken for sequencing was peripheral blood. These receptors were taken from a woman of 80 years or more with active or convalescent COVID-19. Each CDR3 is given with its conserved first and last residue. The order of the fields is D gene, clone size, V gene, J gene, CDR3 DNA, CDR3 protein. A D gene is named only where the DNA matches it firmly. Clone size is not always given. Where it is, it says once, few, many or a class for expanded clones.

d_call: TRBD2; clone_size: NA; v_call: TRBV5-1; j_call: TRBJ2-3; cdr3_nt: TGCGCCAGCAGACTACAAAGCGGGAGGGGCACAGATACGCAGTATTTT; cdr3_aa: CASRLQSGRGTDTQYF
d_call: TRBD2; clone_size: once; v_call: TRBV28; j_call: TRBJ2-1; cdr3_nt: TGTGCCAGCAGTTACACTAGCGCCTACAATGAGCAGTTCTTC; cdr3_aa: CASSYTSAYNEQFF
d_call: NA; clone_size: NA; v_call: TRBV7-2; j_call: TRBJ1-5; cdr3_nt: TGTGCCAGCAGCTTAGAACCCCTATACAATCAGCCCCAGCATTTT; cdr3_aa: CASSLEPLYNQPQHF
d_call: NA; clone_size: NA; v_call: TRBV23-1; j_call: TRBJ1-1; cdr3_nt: TGCGCCGAGCGTGTAAAGTTTGAAGCTTTCTTT; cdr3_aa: CAERVKFEAFF
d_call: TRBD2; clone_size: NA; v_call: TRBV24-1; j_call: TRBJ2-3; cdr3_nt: TGTGCCACCAGTGATTGGGGGGGGACTGTAGATACGCAGTATTTT; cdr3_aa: CATSDWGGTVDTQYF
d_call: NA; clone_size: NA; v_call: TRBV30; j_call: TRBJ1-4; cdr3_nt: TGTGCCTGGAGTGTACTAGGGCCCGCGGGTGAAAAACTGTTTTTT; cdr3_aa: CAWSVLGPAGEKLFF
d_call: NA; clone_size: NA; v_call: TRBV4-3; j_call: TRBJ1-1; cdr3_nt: TGCGCCAGCAGCCAAGATCGGGCTCCCGGGGTCCAGAAGAACACTGAAGCTTTCTTT; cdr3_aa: CASSQDRAPGVQKNTEAFF
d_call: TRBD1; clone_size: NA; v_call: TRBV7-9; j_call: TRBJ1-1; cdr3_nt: TGTGCCAGCAGCTTAGCGACAGGGGGGGCCCCTGAAGCTTTCTTT; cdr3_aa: CASSLATGGAPEAFF
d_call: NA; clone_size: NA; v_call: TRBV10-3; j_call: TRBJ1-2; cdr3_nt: TGTGCCATCAGTGAGGGGACTTTCCTCTATGGCTACACCTTC; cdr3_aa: CAISEGTFLYGYTF
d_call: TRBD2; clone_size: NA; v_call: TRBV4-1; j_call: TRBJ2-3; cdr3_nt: TGCGCCAGCCGCGACCTAGCGGGCTCTAGCACAGATACGCAGTATTTT; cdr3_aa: CASRDLAGSSTDTQYF
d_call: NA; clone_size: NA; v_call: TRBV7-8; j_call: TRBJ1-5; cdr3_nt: TGTGCCAGCAGCTCCGCCAGGGGCAATCAGCCCCAGCATTTT; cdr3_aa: CASSSARGNQPQHF
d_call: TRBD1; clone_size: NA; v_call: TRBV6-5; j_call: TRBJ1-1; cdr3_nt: TGTGCCAGCAGTTACTCGAGACAGGGGCCGAGCACTGAAGCTTTCTTT; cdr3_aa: CASSYSRQGPSTEAFF
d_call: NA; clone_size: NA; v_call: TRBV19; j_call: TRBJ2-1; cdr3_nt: TGTGCCAGTAGACAAGGCACGGGGAACAATGAGCAGTTCTTC; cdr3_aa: CASRQGTGNNEQFF
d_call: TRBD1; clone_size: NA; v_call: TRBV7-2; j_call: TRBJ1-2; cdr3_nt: TGTGCCAGCAGCTTAATGGGACAGGGGGGATCGTGGGTTGGCTACACCTTC; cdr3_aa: CASSLMGQGGSWVGYTF
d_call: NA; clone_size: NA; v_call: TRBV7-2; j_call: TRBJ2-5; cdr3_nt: TGTGCCAGCAGCTTAGGATCGGCGGCGACCCAGTACTTC; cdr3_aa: CASSLGSAATQYF
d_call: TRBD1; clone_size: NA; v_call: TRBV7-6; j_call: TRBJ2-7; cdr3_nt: TGTGCCAGCAGCTTAGCCCCGGGACAGCCGGGGGAGCAGTACTTC; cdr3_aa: CASSLAPGQPGEQYF
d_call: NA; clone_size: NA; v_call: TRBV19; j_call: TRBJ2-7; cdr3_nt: TGTGCCAGTAGTATTAACAGCCGGGGCGAGCAGTACTTC; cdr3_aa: CASSINSRGEQYF
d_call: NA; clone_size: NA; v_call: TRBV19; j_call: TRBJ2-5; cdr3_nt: TGTGCCAGTAGTCGAGGAGTGACCCAGTACTTC; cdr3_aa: CASSRGVTQYF
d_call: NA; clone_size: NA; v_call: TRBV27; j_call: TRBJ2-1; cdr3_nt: TGTGCCAGCAGAACCTGGCGAGGCGATGAGCAGTTCTTC; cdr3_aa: CASRTWRGDEQFF
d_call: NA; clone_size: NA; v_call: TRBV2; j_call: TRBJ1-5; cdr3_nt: TGTGCCAGCAGTACGGGGACTGTCCTTCGGCCCCAGCATTTT; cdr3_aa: CASSTGTVLRPQHF
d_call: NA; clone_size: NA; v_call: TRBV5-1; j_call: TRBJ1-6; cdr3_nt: TGCGCCAGCAGCCCCGGACAGAGAAATTCACCCCTCCACTTT; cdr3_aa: CASSPGQRNSPLHF
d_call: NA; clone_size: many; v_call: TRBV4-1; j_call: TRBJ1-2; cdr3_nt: TGCGCCAGCAGCGCAGACAGGAATGCTAACTATGGCTACACCTTC; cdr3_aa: CASSADRNANYGYTF
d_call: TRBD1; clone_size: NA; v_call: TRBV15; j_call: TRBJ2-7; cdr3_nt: TGTGCCACCAGCCTCGGACAGGAGTACGAGCAGTACTTC; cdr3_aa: CATSLGQEYEQYF
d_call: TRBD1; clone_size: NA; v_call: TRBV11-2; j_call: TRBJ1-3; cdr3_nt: TGTGCCAGCAGGCAGCAGGGGGCCAACACCATATATTTT; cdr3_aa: CASRQQGANTIYF